This TCR beta chain was documented in a study of post-analysis software for immune sequencing data. Study background: Progressive-relapsing, secondary progressive and relapsing-remitting multiple sclerosis were among the disease courses included. Study results and caveats: Under F measure analysis, samples from one preparation batch co-clustered strongly. For normalized Chao1 diversity, multiple sclerosis patients scored significantly lower than controls did. Controls showed lower frequencies than patients for five TRBV segments, and TRBV5-6, TRBV5-1 and TRBV20-1 were among these.

As concerns this clonotype: Its matching antigen is unknown.

Unique molecular identifiers were present in the TCR beta cDNA libraries. TCRdb itself ran the PCR reads through MiXCR, one entry per CDR3 protein. The data hold around 700,000 distinct CDR3 sequences, with about 60% observed a single time. The CDR3 is made up of 12 amino acids. Germline V CDR1 and CDR2: DFQATT, SNEGSKA (reference sequence). V lost 3 bases to trimming and J lost 13 bases, with 18 bases between them. V and J are TRBV20-1 and TRBJ2-5, with D unresolved. Sequenced: blood. The TCR was taken from a girl aged 2 to 10 with multiple sclerosis. The DNA for the CDR3 is TGCAGTGCTAGCCCCGGATCCTACGAGCGGTACTTC. Translation gives CSASPGSYERYF.